A single T cell receptor (beta chain) is shown here with its context. TCRdb ran MiXCR on the multiplex PCR reads and lists one entry per CDR3 protein. The data contain nearly 200,000 distinct CDR3 sequences, about 32% of them seen just once; the ten biggest clones take up approximately 4.3%. Axillary draining lymph nodes of breast cancer patients supplied the node samples. This record comes from a study of breast tumors, draining lymph nodes, adjacent tissues. CDR3 length: 12 residues. Germline-derived CDR1 and CDR2 are SGDLS and YYNGEE. Deletions cut 0 bases from V and 10 bases from J, with 5 bases between.

This chain joins TRBV9 and TRBJ1-6; no reliable D call. This receptor was identified in a female donor with breast cancer. Some clones in this sample may be carry-over from other donors' samples. The material sequenced was axillary lymph node tissue. CDR3 region: CASSVGVSPLHF. In DNA form, the CDR3 reads TGTGCCAGCAGCGTAGGGGTCTCACCCCTCCACTTT.